Listed here is a single T cell receptor beta chain. Its antigen is not identified. One heparinised blood draw, averaging about 116 mL, came from each donor. Central memory, naive, regulatory and stem cell-like memory CD4+ cells were sorted by CD45RO/CCR7/CD25/CD127/CD95/CD27. Trimming took off 1 base at V and 7 bases at J, with 13 bases between the two ends. This CDR3 contains 13 residues. Germline V gives CDR1 GTSNPN, CDR2 SVGIG (reference sequence). The source of the sample is a study of beta chain features in type 1 diabetes. Expressed TCRB transcripts were sequenced after all isolated RNA was converted to cDNA. Data came from immunoSEQ multiplex PCR; TCRdb stores just in-frame clones and leaves some out. The table shows some 170,000 clones, with roughly 60% occurring only once. The study's findings and limits: All four CD4+ subsets of Type 1 diabetes patients contained TCRB CDR3s that were moderately but significantly shorter. In cDNA sequencing, cells with high TCR expression could be over-represented. Shorter templates might be favored by PCR, equally in patients and controls.

Sequencing used naive CD4+ T cells from blood. The V and J genes are TRBV30 and TRBJ2-5; unclear D gene. The receptor was derived from a man aged 25-45 years with type 1 diabetes. The CDR3 here is CAWSDEALGTQYF. The CDR3, as DNA: TGTGCCTGGAGTGACGAAGCTCTAGGGACCCAGTACTTC. Full variable domain (outside the CDR3, taken from reference TRBV30 and TRBJ2-5): SQTIHQWPATLVQPVGSPLSLECTVEGTSNPNLYWYRQAAGRGLQLLFYSVGIGQISSEVPQNLSASRPQDRQFILSSKKLLLSDSGFYLCAWSDEALGTQYFGPGTRLLVL.